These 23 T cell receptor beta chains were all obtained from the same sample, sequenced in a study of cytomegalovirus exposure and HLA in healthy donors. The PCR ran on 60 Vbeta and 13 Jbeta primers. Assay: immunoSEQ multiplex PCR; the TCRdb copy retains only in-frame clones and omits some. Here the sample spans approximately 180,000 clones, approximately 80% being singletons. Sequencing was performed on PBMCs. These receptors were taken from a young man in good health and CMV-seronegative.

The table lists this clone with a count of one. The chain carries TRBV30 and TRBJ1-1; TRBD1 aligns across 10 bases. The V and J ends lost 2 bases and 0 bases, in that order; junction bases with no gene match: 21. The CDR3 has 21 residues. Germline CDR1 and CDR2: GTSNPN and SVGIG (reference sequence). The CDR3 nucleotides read TGTGCCTGGAGTACCCCCGGGACAGGGGCCATTCTGAACCTCATGAACACTGAAGCTTTCTTT. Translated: CAWSTPGTGAILNLMNTEAFF. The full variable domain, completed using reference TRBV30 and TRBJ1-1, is SQTIHQWPATLVQPVGSPLSLECTVEGTSNPNLYWYRQAAGRGLQLLFYSVGIGQISSEVPQNLSASRPQDRQFILSSKKLLLSDSGFYLCAWSTPGTGAILNLMNTEAFFGQGTRLTVV.

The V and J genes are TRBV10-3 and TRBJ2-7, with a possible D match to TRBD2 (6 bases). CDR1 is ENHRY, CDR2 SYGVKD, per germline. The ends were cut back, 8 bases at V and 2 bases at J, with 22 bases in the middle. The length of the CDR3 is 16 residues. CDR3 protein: CAIGPRRDAETYEQYF. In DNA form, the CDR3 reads TGTGCCATCGGACCGAGGAGGGACGCCGAGACCTACGAGCAGTACTTC.

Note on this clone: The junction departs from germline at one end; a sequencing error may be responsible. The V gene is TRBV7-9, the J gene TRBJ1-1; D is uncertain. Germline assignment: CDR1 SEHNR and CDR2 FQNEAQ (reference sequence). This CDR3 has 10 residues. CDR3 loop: CSSSLIEAFF. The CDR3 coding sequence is TGTTCCAGCAGCTTGATCGAGGCTTTCTTT.

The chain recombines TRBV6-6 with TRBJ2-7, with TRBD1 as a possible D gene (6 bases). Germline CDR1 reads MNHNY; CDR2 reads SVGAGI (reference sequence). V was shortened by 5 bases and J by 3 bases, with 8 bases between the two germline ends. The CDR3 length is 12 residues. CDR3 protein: CASSQGFYEQYF. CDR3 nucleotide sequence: TGTGCCAGCAGTCAGGGGTTCTACGAGCAGTACTTC.

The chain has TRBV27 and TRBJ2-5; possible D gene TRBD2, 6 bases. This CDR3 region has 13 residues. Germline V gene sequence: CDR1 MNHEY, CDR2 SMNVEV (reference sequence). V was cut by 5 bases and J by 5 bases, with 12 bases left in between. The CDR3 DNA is TGTGCCAGCAGTACCCGGGAGAGTGAGACCCAGTACTTC. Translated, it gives CASSTRESETQYF.

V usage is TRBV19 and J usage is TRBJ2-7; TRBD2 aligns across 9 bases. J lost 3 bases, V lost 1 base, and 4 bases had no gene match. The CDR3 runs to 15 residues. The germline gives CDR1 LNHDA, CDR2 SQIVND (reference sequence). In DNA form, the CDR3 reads TGTGCCAGTAGTATAGTTAGCGGGAGCTTCTACGAGCAGTACTTC. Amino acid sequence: CASSIVSGSFYEQYF.

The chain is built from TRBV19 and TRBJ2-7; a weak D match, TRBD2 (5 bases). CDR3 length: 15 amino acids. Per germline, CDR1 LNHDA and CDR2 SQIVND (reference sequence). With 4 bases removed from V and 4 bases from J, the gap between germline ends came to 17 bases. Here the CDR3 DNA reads TGTGCCAGTAGTACTAGTGAGGGCCATCATTACGAGCAGTACTTC. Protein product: CASSTSEGHHYEQYF.

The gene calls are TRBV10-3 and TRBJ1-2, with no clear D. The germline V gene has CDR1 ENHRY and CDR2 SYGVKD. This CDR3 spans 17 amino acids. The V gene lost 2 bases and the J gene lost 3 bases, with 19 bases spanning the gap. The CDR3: CAISEPGGPNVDYGYTF. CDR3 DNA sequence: TGTGCCATCAGTGAGCCAGGAGGGCCTAATGTTGACTATGGCTACACCTTC.

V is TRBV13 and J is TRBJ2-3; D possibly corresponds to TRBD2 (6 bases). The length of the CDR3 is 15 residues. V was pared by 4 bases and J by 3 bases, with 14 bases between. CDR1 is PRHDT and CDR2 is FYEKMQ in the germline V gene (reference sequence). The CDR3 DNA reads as TGTGCCAGCAGCTCCGGGAGTAGGTCAACAGATACGCAGTATTTT. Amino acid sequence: CASSSGSRSTDTQYF.

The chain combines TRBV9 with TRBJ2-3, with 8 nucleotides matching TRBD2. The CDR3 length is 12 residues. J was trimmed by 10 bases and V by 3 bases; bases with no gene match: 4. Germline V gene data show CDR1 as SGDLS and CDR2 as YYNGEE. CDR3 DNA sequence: TGTGCCAGCAGCGATTTAGCGGGGCCGCAGTATTTT. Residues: CASSDLAGPQYF.

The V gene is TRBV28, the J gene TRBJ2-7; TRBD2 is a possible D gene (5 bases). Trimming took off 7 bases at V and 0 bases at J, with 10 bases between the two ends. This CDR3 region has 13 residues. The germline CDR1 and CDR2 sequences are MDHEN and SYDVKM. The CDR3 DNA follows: TGTGCCAGCACCGGGGTGTTCTCCTACGAGCAGTACTTC. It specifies CASTGVFSYEQYF.

DNA for the CDR3: TGTGCCAGTAGTTCCGGTATCCAAGAGACCCAGTACTTC. Protein sequence: CASSSGIQETQYF. The chain recombines TRBV19 with TRBJ2-5; no firm D call. The CDR3 is made up of 13 amino acids. The germline V and J ends were trimmed by 5 bases and 1 base, with 8 bases remaining between them. Germline CDR1 reads LNHDA; CDR2 reads SQIVND (reference sequence).

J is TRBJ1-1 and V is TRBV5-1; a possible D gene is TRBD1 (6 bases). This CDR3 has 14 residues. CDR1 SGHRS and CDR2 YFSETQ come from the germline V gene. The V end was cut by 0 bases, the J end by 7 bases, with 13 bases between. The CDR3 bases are TGCGCCAGCAGCTTGGTCAGGGGTGAGGGTGAAGCTTTCTTT. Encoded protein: CASSLVRGEGEAFF.

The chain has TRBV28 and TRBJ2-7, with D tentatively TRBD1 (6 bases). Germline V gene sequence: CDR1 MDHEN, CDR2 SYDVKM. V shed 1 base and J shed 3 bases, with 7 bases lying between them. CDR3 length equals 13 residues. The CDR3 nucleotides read TGTGCCAGCAGTTTATACAGGGACTACGAGCAGTACTTC. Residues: CASSLYRDYEQYF.

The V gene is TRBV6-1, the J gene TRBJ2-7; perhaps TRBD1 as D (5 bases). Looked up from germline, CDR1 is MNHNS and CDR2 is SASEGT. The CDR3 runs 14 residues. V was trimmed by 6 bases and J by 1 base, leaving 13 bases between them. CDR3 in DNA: TGTGCCAGCAGCCCGACAGTAATTTCCTACGAGCAGTACTTC. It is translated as CASSPTVISYEQYF.

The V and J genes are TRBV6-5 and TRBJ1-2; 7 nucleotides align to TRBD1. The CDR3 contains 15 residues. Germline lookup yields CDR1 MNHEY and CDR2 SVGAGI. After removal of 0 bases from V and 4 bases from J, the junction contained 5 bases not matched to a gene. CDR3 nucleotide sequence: TGTGCCAGCAGTTACTCGGGGGGACAGCTCTATGGCTACACCTTC. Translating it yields CASSYSGGQLYGYTF.

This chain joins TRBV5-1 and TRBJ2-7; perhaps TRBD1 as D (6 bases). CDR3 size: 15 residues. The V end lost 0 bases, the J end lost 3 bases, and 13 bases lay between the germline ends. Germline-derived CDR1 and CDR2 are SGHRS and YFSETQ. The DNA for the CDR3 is TGCGCCAGCAGCTTGGAGCCAGGGGTCCTCTACGAGCAGTACTTC. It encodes CASSLEPGVLYEQYF.

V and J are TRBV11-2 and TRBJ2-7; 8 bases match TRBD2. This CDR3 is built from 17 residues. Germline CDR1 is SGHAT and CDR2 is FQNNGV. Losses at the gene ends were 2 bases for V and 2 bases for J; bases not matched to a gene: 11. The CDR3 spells CASSLFGGEAGAYEQYF. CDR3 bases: TGTGCCAGCAGCTTATTTGGTGGGGAAGCGGGGGCCTACGAGCAGTACTTC.

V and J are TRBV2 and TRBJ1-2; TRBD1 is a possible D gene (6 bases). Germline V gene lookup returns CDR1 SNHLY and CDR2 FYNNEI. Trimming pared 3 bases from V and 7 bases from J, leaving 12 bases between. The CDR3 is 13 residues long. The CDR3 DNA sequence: TGTGCCAGCAGTGATTCAGGGGATTTTGGCTACACCTTC. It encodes CASSDSGDFGYTF.

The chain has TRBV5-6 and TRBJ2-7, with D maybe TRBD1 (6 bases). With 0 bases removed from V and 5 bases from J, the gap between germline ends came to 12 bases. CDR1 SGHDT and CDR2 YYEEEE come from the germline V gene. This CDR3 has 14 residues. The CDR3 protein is CASSLAGRGHEQYF. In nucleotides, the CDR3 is TGTGCCAGCAGCTTGGCCGGCAGGGGCCACGAGCAGTACTTC. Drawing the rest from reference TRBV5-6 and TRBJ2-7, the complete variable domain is DAGVTQSPTHLIKTRGQQVTLRCSPKSGHDTVSWYQQALGQGPQFIFQYYEEEERQRGNFPDRFSGHQFPNYSSELNVNALLLGDSALYLCASSLAGRGHEQYFGPGTRLTVT.

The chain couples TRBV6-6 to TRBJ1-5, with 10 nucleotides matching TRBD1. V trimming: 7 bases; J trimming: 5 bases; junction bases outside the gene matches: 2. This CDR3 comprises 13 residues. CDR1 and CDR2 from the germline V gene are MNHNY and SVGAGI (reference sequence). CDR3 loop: CASTGTGDQPQHF. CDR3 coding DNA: TGTGCCAGCACCGGGACAGGGGATCAGCCCCAGCATTTT.

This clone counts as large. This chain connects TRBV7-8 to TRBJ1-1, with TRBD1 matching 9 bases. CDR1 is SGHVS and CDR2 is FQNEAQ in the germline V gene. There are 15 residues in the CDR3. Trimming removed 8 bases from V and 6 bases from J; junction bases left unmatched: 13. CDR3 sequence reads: CASGLGTGLSAEAFF. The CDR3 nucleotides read TGTGCCAGCGGGTTGGGGACAGGGCTGAGCGCTGAAGCTTTCTTT.

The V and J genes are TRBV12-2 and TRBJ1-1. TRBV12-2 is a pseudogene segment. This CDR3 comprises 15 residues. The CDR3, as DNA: TGTGCAAGTCGCCTCTGCAGGGAGGCGGACACTGAAGCTTTCTTT. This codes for CASRLCREADTEAFF.